Shown below are 7 T cell receptor beta chains from a single sample sequenced in a study of identifying expanded T cells in peripheral blood. Clones were sequenced by immunoSEQ multiplex PCR, and TCRdb holds only the in-frame ones, with some missing. The table lists about 98,000 clones, approximately 88% of them singletons. Sequenced sample: blood. These receptors were obtained from a person aged 18 to 75 in good health.

The chain links TRBV4-3 to TRBJ2-2; TRBD2 aligns across 10 bases. Trimming removed 0 bases from V and 6 bases from J; junction bases left unmatched: 7. This CDR3 has 17 residues. Germline CDR1 and CDR2: LGHNA and YSLEER. CDR3 coding DNA: TGCGCCAGCAGCCAAGAGACCCTAGCGGGGGTATCCGGGGAGCTGTTTTTT. Translating it yields CASSQETLAGVSGELFF.

The J gene is TRBJ2-4, the V gene TRBV5-1, with D maybe TRBD1 (6 bases). CDR3 length: 15 residues. Per the germline V gene, CDR1 is SGHRS and CDR2 is YFSETQ. Trimming cost V 4 bases and J 3 bases, with 14 bases left between them. In DNA, the CDR3 is TGCGCCAGCAGCCCCGACAGGATGGGCAAAAACATTCAGTACTTC. Its protein product is CASSPDRMGKNIQYF.

This clone was seen only a few times. V and J are TRBV30 and TRBJ1-1, with a weak D call TRBD1 (5 bases). The V gene lost 1 base and the J gene lost 5 bases, with 11 bases spanning the gap. Germline loops: CDR1 GTSNPN, CDR2 SVGIG (reference sequence). This CDR3 comprises 13 residues. The CDR3 sequence: CAWSGLGATEAFF. For the CDR3, the DNA is TGTGCCTGGAGTGGCCTCGGGGCTACTGAAGCTTTCTTT.

The J gene is TRBJ2-7, the V gene TRBV9; TRBD2 matches 8 bases. The germline gives CDR1 SGDLS, CDR2 YYNGEE. Trimming removed 0 bases from V and 6 bases from J; junction bases left unmatched: 5. This CDR3 contains 14 residues. Written as DNA, the CDR3 is TGTGCCAGCAGCGTAGAGGGACTAGGCCGCGAGCAGTACTTC. Protein: CASSVEGLGREQYF.

This rearrangement joins TRBV27 to TRBJ2-1; 15 bases agree with TRBD2. The CDR3 extends over 16 amino acids. CDR1 MNHEY and CDR2 SMNVEV come from the germline V gene (reference sequence). Germline trimming cut 4 bases from V and 7 bases from J; bases unmatched to any gene: 5. In DNA form, the CDR3 reads TGTGCCAGCAGTTCGGGGACTAGCGGGAGGTCGAATGAGCAGTTCTTC. Its protein product is CASSSGTSGRSNEQFF.

This clone was observed a single time. V gene TRBV29-1 combines with J gene TRBJ2-3; D unclear. Germline V lookup: CDR1 SQVTM, CDR2 ANQGSEA. Trimming pared 0 bases from V and 5 bases from J, leaving 18 bases between. The CDR3 is made up of 16 amino acids. The CDR3 loop reads CSVEDPLPETVDTQYF. In nucleotides, the CDR3 is TGCAGCGTTGAAGACCCGCTCCCAGAAACCGTAGATACGCAGTATTTT.

This rearrangement joins TRBV10-1 to TRBJ1-2; D may be TRBD1 (5 bases). Trimming took off 6 bases at V and 4 bases at J, with 12 bases between the two ends. Germline values: CDR1 WNHNN, CDR2 SYGVQD (reference sequence). The CDR3 consists of 13 residues. CDR3 sequence: CASSAGTAYGYTF. The CDR3, as DNA: TGCGCCAGCAGCGCCGGGACGGCCTATGGCTACACCTTC.